The next 17 T cell receptor beta chains were all read from a single sample in a study of early T cells in non-severe SARS-CoV-2 infection. Each CDR3 protein is one row after TCRdb ran MiXCR on the 5' RACE reads. In the table there are some 30,000 distinct CDR3 sequences, roughly 4.5% of which are singletons. The specimen was whole blood. The receptors come from an adult who was a healthcare worker with PCR-confirmed SARS-CoV-2 infection or an uninfected control (not recorded which).

The rearrangement links TRBV11-2 to TRBJ2-2; 10 bases align to TRBD2. Unmatched junction bases numbered 12, after V lost 0 bases and J lost 5 bases. The CDR3 sequence is 19 residues long. CDR1 SGHAT and CDR2 FQNNGV come from the germline V gene. The chain's CDR3 is CASSLDRRSGRDKTGELFF. The CDR3 DNA sequence: TGTGCCAGCAGCTTAGATCGGCGAAGCGGGAGGGACAAAACCGGGGAGCTGTTTTTT.

This clonotype was detected ten times or more. This chain links TRBV5-5 with TRBJ2-2; D perhaps matches TRBD2 (5 bases). The germline V and J ends were trimmed by 2 bases and 4 bases, with 9 bases remaining between them. Germline V lookup: CDR1 SGHKS, CDR2 YYEKEE (reference sequence). The CDR3 runs to 14 residues. In nucleotides, the CDR3 is TGTGCCAGCAGCTTAATGAGCGGCACCGGGGAGCTGTTTTTT. Residues: CASSLMSGTGELFF.

The table lists this clonotype with many counts. The rearrangement uses TRBV24-1 and TRBJ2-3; no clear D gene. CDR3 length: 12 residues. Germline values: CDR1 KGHDR, CDR2 SFDVKD. Trimming removed 7 bases at V and 2 bases at J, with 6 bases between. The CDR3 here is CATRGFTDTQYF. CDR3 nucleotides: TGTGCCACCAGGGGTTTCACAGATACGCAGTATTTT.

This clonotype has ten or more counts. This chain uses TRBV9 with TRBJ2-3; TRBD2 agrees at 8 bases. The V and J ends lost 0 bases and 2 bases, in that order; junction bases with no gene match: 2. The germline CDR1 and CDR2 sequences are SGDLS and YYNGEE. The CDR3 totals 15 residues. The CDR3 loop reads CASSVGGGPTDTQYF. Written as DNA, the CDR3 is TGTGCCAGCAGCGTAGGCGGGGGGCCCACAGATACGCAGTATTTT.

This clonotype was picked up a small number of times. This chain links TRBV2 with TRBJ2-7; D is unclear. The CDR3 runs 14 residues. V was shortened by 7 bases and J by 0 bases, with 13 bases between the two germline ends. The germline gives CDR1 SNHLY, CDR2 FYNNEI. In DNA form, the CDR3 reads TGTGCCAGCAAGGACCCCGGTCCCTCCTACGAGCAGTACTTC. Its translation: CASKDPGPSYEQYF.

This clonotype was recorded at least ten times. V is TRBV12-3 or TRBV12-4 and J is TRBJ1-5; 7 nucleotides agree with TRBD1. V dropped 8 bases and J dropped 3; count of bases not matched to a gene: 1. The CDR3 loop spans 12 amino acids. CDR3 loop: CASDRDNQPQHF. In DNA form, the CDR3 reads TGTGCCAGCGACAGGGACAATCAGCCCCAGCATTTT.

Worth noting for this clonotype: Relative to the germline gene, one junction end is altered; a read error may explain this. This chain links TRBV12-3 or TRBV12-4 with TRBJ2-3; 9 bases line up with TRBD1. This CDR3 has 18 residues. As DNA, the CDR3 is TGTGTCAGCTTGGGCAGGACAGGGGCCCTCCCCCGGATAGATACGCAGTATTTT. This encodes CVSLGRTGALPRIDTQYF.

This clonotype appeared many times. The chain couples TRBV7-2 to TRBJ1-6, with a tentative D call TRBD1 (6 bases). Germline loops: CDR1 SGHTA, CDR2 FQGNSA. The CDR3 runs 20 residues. The ends were cut back, 1 base at V and 5 bases at J, with 24 bases in the middle. The CDR3 nucleotides read TGTGCCAGCAGCTTAGGAGACAGGCGCGTGTTAAAGGCTCATAATTCACCCCTCCACTTT. Amino acid sequence: CASSLGDRRVLKAHNSPLHF.

This chain links TRBV12-3 or TRBV12-4 with TRBJ1-6; 9 bases match TRBD1. This CDR3 is built from 15 residues. V gave up 4 bases and J gave up 6 bases; unmatched junction bases: 4. The CDR3 here is CASSSGTGTNSPLHF. For the CDR3, the DNA is TGTGCCAGCAGTTCCGGGACAGGGACTAATTCACCCCTCCACTTT.

This clonotype was detected many times. CDR3 in DNA: TGCGCCAGCAGCTTGGGAGGGGTATCCTACGAGCAGTACTTC. This sequence encodes CASSLGGVSYEQYF. The chain uses TRBV5-1 and TRBJ2-7, with D perhaps assigned TRBD1 or TRBD2 (5 bases each). The germline V gene has CDR1 SGHRS and CDR2 YFSETQ. Trimming removed 0 bases at V and 1 base at J, with 8 bases between. The length of the CDR3 is 14 residues.

This clonotype was detected many times. V gene TRBV28 combines with J gene TRBJ2-7; no definite D call. This CDR3 is 12 amino acids long. From germline, CDR1 is MDHEN and CDR2 SYDVKM. The V end was cut by 2 bases, the J end by 7 bases, with 9 bases between. CDR3 bases: TGTGCCAGCAGTTTAAACCCGAGTGAGCAGTACTTC. Translation: CASSLNPSEQYF.

The sample holds many counts of this clonotype. This chain connects TRBV7-3 to TRBJ2-5, with 11 bases aligning to TRBD2. CDR1 and CDR2 from the germline V gene are SGHTA and FQGTGA. The length of the CDR3 is 14 residues. J was trimmed by 4 bases and V by 5 bases; bases with no gene match: 3. As DNA, the CDR3 is TGTGCCAGCAGCCCAGGACTAGCGGGAGAGACCCAGTACTTC. As protein: CASSPGLAGETQYF.

This clonotype came up many times. The CDR3 is CASSQPAGGRSEQYF. The CDR3 coding sequence is TGTGCCAGCAGCCAACCGGCGGGGGGGCGAAGTGAGCAGTACTTC. This chain links TRBV3-1 with TRBJ2-7, with 9 bases identical to TRBD2. CDR1 LGHDT and CDR2 YNNKEL come from the germline V gene (reference sequence). The CDR3 length is 15 residues. J gave up 7 bases and V 2 bases, and 9 bases lay outside the gene matches.

This clonotype was counted at least ten times. The V call is TRBV11-2, the J call TRBJ2-5; 7 nucleotides align to TRBD2. This CDR3 has 16 residues. After removal of 5 bases from V and 5 bases from J, the junction contained 14 bases not matched to a gene. CDR1 is SGHAT and CDR2 is FQNNGV in the germline V gene. The CDR3: CASSPRYGRTGETQYF. In DNA, the CDR3 is TGTGCCAGCAGCCCCCGGTACGGGAGGACTGGCGAGACCCAGTACTTC.

In its sample, this clonotype was seen many times. The rearrangement links TRBV14 to TRBJ1-2, with D hard to call. With 1 base removed from V and 6 bases from J, the gap between germline ends came to 9 bases. This CDR3 contains 13 residues. Germline V gene sequence: CDR1 SGHDN, CDR2 FVKESK. The CDR3 region has the DNA TGTGCCAGCAGCCAAGTGGCGGACCATGGCTACACCTTC. The encoded protein is CASSQVADHGYTF.

This chain connects TRBV7-8 to TRBJ2-1, with D hard to call. CDR1 and CDR2 from the germline V gene are SGHVS and FQNEAQ. The CDR3 is 15 residues long. Trimming took 5 bases from V and 0 from J, leaving 11 bases between them. CDR3 region: CASSPWTRSYNEQFF. DNA of the CDR3: TGTGCCAGCAGCCCCTGGACCCGCTCCTACAATGAGCAGTTCTTC.

This clonotype has ten or more counts. The chain recombines TRBV7-9 with TRBJ2-7; D might be TRBD1 (5 bases). V was trimmed by 3 bases and J by 6 bases, leaving 9 bases between them. The CDR3 covers 12 residues. Germline CDR1 SEHNR, CDR2 FQNEAQ (reference sequence). CDR3 bases: TGTGCCAGCAGCTTTCAAGGGGTCGAGCAGTACTTC. Encoded protein: CASSFQGVEQYF.